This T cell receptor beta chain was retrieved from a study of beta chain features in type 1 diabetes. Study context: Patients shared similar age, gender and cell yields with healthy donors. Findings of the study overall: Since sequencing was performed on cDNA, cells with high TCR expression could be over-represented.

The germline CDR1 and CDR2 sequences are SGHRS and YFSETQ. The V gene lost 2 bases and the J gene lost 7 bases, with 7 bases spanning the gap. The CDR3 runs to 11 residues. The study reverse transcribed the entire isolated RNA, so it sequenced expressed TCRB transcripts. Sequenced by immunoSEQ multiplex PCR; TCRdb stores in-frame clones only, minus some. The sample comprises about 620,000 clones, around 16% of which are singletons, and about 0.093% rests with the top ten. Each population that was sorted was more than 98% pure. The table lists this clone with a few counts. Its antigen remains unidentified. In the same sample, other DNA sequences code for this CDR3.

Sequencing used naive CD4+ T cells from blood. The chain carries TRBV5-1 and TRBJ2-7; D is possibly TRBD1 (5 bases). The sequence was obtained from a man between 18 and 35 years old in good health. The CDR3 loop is CASSLRGEQYF. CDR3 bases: TGCGCCAGCAGCTTAAGGGGAGAGCAGTACTTC.